What follows are 15 T cell receptor beta chains derived from one specimen sequenced in a study of monozygotic twins with cystic fibrosis. Measured with immunoSEQ multiplex PCR; TCRdb has only the in-frame clones, and not every one. Among about 23,000 clones listed, over 95% were seen once. Sequencing used blood. The receptors were sampled from a girl under 18 with cystic fibrosis.

This chain uses TRBV29-1 with TRBJ2-2, with 9 nucleotides matching TRBD1. CDR3 size: 16 residues. The junction had 7 bases not matched to a gene; V was cut back by 5 bases and J by 0 bases. Germline CDR1 SQVTM, CDR2 ANQGSEA. CDR3 sequence: CSVNAGTGTNTGELFF. The CDR3, as DNA: TGCAGCGTTAATGCCGGGACAGGGACGAACACCGGGGAGCTGTTTTTT.

The chain uses TRBV2 and TRBJ1-3, with 8 bases lining up with TRBD1. Germline values: CDR1 SNHLY, CDR2 FYNNEI. J was trimmed by 0 bases and V by 6 bases; bases with no gene match: 10. This CDR3 has 17 residues. The CDR3 DNA reads TGTGCCAGCAGGCCACGGACAGGGTCGCACTCTGGAAACACCATATATTTT. Translated: CASRPRTGSHSGNTIYF.

The V and J genes are TRBV28 and TRBJ1-2; D might be TRBD1 (5 bases). Trimming pared 3 bases from V and 8 bases from J, leaving 16 bases between. Germline CDR1 MDHEN, CDR2 SYDVKM. This CDR3 has 14 residues. The CDR3 is CASSLAGPRKGYTF. The CDR3 DNA reads TGTGCCAGCAGTTTGGCAGGGCCGCGGAAGGGCTACACCTTC.

The rearrangement links TRBV19 to TRBJ1-2; perhaps TRBD1 as D (5 bases). V was cut by 6 bases and J by 3 bases, with 5 bases left in between. The CDR3 spans 11 residues. The germline V gene encodes CDR1 LNHDA and CDR2 SQIVND (reference sequence). In DNA, the CDR3 is TGTGCCAGTAGACAGGACTATGGCTACACCTTC. It codes for CASRQDYGYTF.

This clone was seen only once. This chain connects TRBV11-2 to TRBJ2-7; D unclear. CDR3 length: 14 amino acids. CDR1 is SGHAT and CDR2 is FQNNGV in the germline V gene. The V end was cut by 5 bases, the J end by 2 bases, with 13 bases between. In DNA form, the CDR3 reads TGTGCCAGCAGCCCTGGCCGGGCGACCTACGAGCAGTACTTC. This sequence encodes CASSPGRATYEQYF.

V and J are TRBV5-1 and TRBJ2-7; 7 bases match TRBD1. V shed 3 bases and J 3 bases; nucleotides not matched to a gene: 6. Germline V gene sequence: CDR1 SGHRS, CDR2 YFSETQ. The CDR3 contains 14 residues. CDR3 amino acids: CASSWIDRDYEQYF. CDR3 sequence (DNA): TGCGCCAGCAGCTGGATCGACAGGGACTACGAGCAGTACTTC.

V and J are TRBV10-3 and TRBJ1-2, with a weak D call TRBD1 (5 bases). The germline gives CDR1 ENHRY, CDR2 SYGVKD. Trimming removed 7 bases from V and 8 bases from J, with 17 bases in between. The CDR3 runs to 13 residues. Here the CDR3 reads CAITEGPAMGYTF. The CDR3 DNA reads as TGTGCCATCACCGAGGGGCCAGCAATGGGCTACACCTTC.

This chain links TRBV7-9 with TRBJ1-5; D ambiguous. Trimming removed 5 bases at V and 7 bases at J, with 12 bases between. From germline, CDR1 is SEHNR and CDR2 FQNEAQ (reference sequence). The length of the CDR3 is 13 residues. For the CDR3, the DNA is TGTGCCAGCAGCCGCCTCGTAGGGCAGCCCCAGCATTTT. Its translation: CASSRLVGQPQHF.

J is TRBJ2-4 and V is TRBV21-1; TRBD1 is the table's D call, not checked against the DNA. TRBV21-1 is shown as a pseudogene. CDR3 length equals 14 residues. CDR3 protein: CASSKEGVQDIQYF. DNA of the CDR3: TGTGCCAGCAGCAAAGAAGGGGTTCAGGACATTCAGTACTTC.

The V gene is TRBV7-7, the J gene TRBJ2-5, with unresolved D. Germline V CDR1 and CDR2: SSHAT, FNYEAQ (reference sequence). V lost 5 bases and J lost 1, with 11 bases in between. CDR3 length: 14 residues. The CDR3 region has the DNA TGTGCCAGCAGCACTGGACCAGGCCAAGAGACCCAGTACTTC. Its translation: CASSTGPGQETQYF.

The V and J genes are TRBV10-3 and TRBJ2-7; TRBD2 is a possible D gene (5 bases). V was trimmed by 6 bases and J by 1 base, leaving 10 bases between them. There are 13 residues in the CDR3. Germline values: CDR1 ENHRY, CDR2 SYGVKD. The chain's CDR3 is CAIRRADSYEQYV. Written as DNA, the CDR3 is TGTGCCATCAGGAGGGCCGATTCCTACGAGCAGTACGTC.

The chain carries TRBV9 and TRBJ2-1; tentatively, D is TRBD1 (6 bases). The CDR3 length is 15 residues. Trimming shortened V by 0 bases and J by 1 base, and 8 bases separated the two germline ends. Germline assignment: CDR1 SGDLS and CDR2 YYNGEE. The CDR3 region is CASSVGTVSYNEQFF. The CDR3 DNA reads as TGTGCCAGCAGCGTAGGGACAGTATCCTACAATGAGCAGTTCTTC.

The chain combines TRBV29-1 with TRBJ1-2, with D perhaps TRBD1 (6 bases). The CDR3 has 11 residues. Germline V lookup: CDR1 SQVTM, CDR2 ANQGSEA. V was trimmed by 8 bases and J by 5 bases, leaving 12 bases between them. The CDR3: CSSTGLYGYTF. CDR3 DNA: TGCAGCAGCACAGGGTTATATGGCTACACCTTC.

The chain is built from TRBV7-2 and TRBJ1-2, with 7 bases that match TRBD1. CDR3 length equals 14 residues. J was trimmed by 4 bases and V by 5 bases; bases with no gene match: 7. Looked up from germline, CDR1 is SGHTA and CDR2 is FQGNSA. The CDR3 is CASSPTGQVYGYTF. The CDR3 nucleotides are TGTGCCAGCAGCCCCACTGGACAGGTCTATGGCTACACCTTC.

The CDR3 loop reads CASSLETGGETQYF. CDR3 nucleotide sequence: TGTGCCAGCAGCTTAGAGACAGGGGGAGAGACCCAGTACTTC. The gene calls are TRBV7-2 and TRBJ2-5; 9 nucleotides agree with TRBD1. CDR3 length: 14 amino acids. The V segment lost 1 base and the J segment 4 bases; nucleotides outside the gene matches: 1. Looked up from germline, CDR1 is SGHTA and CDR2 is FQGNSA.